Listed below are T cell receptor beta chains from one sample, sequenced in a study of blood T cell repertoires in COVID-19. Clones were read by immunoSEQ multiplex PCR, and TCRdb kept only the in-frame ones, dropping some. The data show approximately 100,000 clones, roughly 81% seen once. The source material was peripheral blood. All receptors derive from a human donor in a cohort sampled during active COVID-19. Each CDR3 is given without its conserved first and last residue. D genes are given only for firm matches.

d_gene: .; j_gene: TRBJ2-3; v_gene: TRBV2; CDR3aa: ASSEHTVTDTQY
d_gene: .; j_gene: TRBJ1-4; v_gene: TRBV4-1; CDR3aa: ASSLGQLNEKLF
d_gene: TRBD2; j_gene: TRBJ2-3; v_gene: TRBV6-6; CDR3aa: ASKSSGSTDTQY
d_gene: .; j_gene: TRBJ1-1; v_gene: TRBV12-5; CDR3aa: ASGLGGNTEAF
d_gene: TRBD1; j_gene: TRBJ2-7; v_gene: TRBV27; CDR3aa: ASRGTGRGDEQY
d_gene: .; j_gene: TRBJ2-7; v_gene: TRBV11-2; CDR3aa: ASIRTVAGREQY
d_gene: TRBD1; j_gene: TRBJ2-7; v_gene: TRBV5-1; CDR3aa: ASSLGDRERKEQY
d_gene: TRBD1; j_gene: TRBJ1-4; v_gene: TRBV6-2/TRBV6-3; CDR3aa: ASSYGTGLANEKLF
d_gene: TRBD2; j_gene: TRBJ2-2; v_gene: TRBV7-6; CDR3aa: ASSRSVPGGTNTGELF
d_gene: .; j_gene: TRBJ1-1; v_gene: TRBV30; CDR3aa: AWTDGRGGAAF
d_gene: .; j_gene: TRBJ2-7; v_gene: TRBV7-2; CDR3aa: ASSKGDRYEQY
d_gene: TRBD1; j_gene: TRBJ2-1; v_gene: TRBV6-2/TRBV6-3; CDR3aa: ASSTTGHEQF
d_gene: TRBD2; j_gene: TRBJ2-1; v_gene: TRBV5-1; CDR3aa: ASSLVGRGGYNEQF
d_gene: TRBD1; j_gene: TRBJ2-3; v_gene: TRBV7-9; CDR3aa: ASSGYGRGTDTQY
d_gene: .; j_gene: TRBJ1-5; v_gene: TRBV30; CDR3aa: AWSVGGGGNQPQH
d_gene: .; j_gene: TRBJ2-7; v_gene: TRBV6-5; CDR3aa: ASSYSRSSGEQY
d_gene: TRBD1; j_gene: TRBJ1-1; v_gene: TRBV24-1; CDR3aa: ATRDRAGNTEAF
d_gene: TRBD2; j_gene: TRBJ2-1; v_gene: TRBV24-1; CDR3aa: ATSEGGSSYNEQF
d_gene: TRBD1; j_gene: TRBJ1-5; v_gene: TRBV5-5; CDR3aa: ASSQRTGVVQPQH
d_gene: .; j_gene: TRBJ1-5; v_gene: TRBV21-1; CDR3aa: ASNPGGTGNQPQH
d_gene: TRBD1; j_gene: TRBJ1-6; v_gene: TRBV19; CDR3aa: ASSTGQSVL
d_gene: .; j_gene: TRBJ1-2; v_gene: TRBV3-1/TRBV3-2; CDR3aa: ASSQGHGYT
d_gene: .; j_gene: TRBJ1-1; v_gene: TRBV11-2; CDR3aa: ASSRKAGNTEAF
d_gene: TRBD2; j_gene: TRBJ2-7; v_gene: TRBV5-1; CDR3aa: ASSLAGRGSGDEQY
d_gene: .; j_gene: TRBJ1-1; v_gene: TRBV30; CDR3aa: AWQDSRNTEAF
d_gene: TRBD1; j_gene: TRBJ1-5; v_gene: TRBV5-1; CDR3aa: ASSFGTGINQPQH
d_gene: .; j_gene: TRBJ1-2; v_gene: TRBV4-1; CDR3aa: ASSQDNDRANYGYT
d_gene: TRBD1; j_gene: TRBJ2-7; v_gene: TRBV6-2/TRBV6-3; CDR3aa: ASSAGQGRYLEQY
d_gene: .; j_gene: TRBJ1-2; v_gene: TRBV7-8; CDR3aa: ASSSRRGDNYGYT
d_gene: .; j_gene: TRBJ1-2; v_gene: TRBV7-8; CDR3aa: ASSLEGRGDYGYT
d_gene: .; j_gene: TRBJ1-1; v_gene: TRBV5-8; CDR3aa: ASSLERGAGEAF
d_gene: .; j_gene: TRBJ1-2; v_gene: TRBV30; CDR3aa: AWSGDYTNYGYT
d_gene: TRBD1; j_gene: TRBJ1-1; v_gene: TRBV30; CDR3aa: AWSGRGRKTEAF
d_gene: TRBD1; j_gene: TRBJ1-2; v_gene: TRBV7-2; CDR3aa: ASSLDGQGRGYT
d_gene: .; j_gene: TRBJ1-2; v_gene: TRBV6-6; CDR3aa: ASRPTSSPYGYT
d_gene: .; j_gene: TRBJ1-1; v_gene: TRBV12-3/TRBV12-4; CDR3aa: ASSLGRNTEAF
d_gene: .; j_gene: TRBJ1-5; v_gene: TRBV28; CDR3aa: ASLGSRNQPQH
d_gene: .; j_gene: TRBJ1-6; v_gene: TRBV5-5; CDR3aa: ASSWPGESPLH
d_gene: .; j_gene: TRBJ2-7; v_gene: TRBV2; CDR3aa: ATADNNNEQY